This T cell receptor beta chain originates from a study of graft-versus-host responses after intestinal transplantation. Study background: Multivisceral, liver-intestinal, or isolated intestinal grafts went to recipients. The recipients all started with anti-thymocyte globulin induction and then took tacrolimus and steroids for approximately 3 years.

Investigators treated the graft tissue so that it released intraepithelial and lamina propria lymphocytes. Study-wide points: When patients had graft-donor T cell macrochimerism, their allografts held high graft-versus-host to host-versus-graft clonal ratios. GvH clones occurred in recipient marrow; some first appeared in ileum or blood.

Germline V CDR1 and CDR2: SGHTA, FQGNSA. The CDR3 covers 15 residues. V shed 6 bases, J shed 2 bases, and the junction held 3 bases outside the gene matches. Concerning this clone itself: What it binds is unknown.

Method: immunoSEQ multiplex PCR; TCRdb's copy keeps in-frame clones and lacks some. The sample has about 16,000 clones; 65% to 90% are singletons. Sequencing was performed on ileum tissue, taken approximately 83 weeks after intestinal transplantation. This sequence joins TRBV7-2 and TRBJ2-2; 10 nucleotides agree with TRBD1. This TCR came from a human patient who received an intestinal transplant, so some T cells may come from the graft donor. CDR3 sequence reads: CASRETGGNTGELFF. The CDR3 region has the DNA TGTGCCAGCAGGGAGACAGGGGGCAACACCGGGGAGCTGTTTTTT. The full variable domain, its missing parts supplied by reference TRBV7-2 and TRBJ2-2, is GAGVSQSPSNKVTEKGKDVELRCDPISGHTALYWYRQSLGQGLEFLIYFQGNSAPDKSGLPSDRFSAERTGGSVSTLTIQRTQQEDSAVYLCASRETGGNTGELFFGEGSRLTVL.